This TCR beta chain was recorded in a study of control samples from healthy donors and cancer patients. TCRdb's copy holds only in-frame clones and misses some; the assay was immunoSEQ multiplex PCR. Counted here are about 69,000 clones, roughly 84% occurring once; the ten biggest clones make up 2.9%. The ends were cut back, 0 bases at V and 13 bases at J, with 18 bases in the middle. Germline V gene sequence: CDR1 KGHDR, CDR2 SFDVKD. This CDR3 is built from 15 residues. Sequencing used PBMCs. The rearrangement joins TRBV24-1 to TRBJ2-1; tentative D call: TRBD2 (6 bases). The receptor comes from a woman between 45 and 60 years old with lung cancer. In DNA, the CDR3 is TGTGCCACCAGTGATTTGCAGGGACTCGGATCGCGACAGTTCTTC. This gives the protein CATSDLQGLGSRQFF.